This entry lists 9 T cell receptor beta chains sequenced from one sample in a study of human T cells and chemical hapten exposure. Regarding time point: patch test 3, about 24 weeks after DPC sensitization. Treatment meaning: therapeutic diphenylcyclopropenone sensitization with weekly scalp DPC. In TCRdb, the RACE reads were re-called with MiXCR into one record per CDR3 protein. The sample carries some 84,000 distinct CDR3 sequences, 9.5% to 14% recorded once. Sequencing used whole blood, obtained in connection with sensitization to the hapten diphenylcyclopropenone (DPC). These receptors were obtained from a woman aged 45-65 years with alopecia areata. Some clones in this sample may be carry-over from other donors' samples.

This chain links TRBV7-6 with TRBJ2-3; D might be TRBD2 (6 bases). Per the germline V gene, CDR1 is SGHVS and CDR2 is FNYEAQ. Trimming cost V 1 base and J 2 bases, with 13 bases left between them. The CDR3 contains 16 residues. CDR3 DNA sequence: TGTGCCAGCAGCTTAGTCATCGGGGGAGTCACAGATACGCAGTATTTT. This sequence encodes CASSLVIGGVTDTQYF. The whole variable domain, filled in from reference TRBV7-6 and TRBJ2-3, reads GAGVSQSPRYKVTKRGQDVALRCDPISGHVSLYWYRQALGQGPEFLTYFNYEAQQDKSGLPNDRFSAERPEGSISTLTIQRTEQRDSAMYRCASSLVIGGVTDTQYFGPGTRLTVL.

The sample holds a few counts of this clonotype. J is TRBJ2-3 and V is TRBV18, with TRBD2 identical over 9 bases. This CDR3 region has 15 residues. The junction had 5 bases not matched to a gene; V was cut back by 1 base and J by 6 bases. The V gene's germline CDR1 is KGHSH and CDR2 LQKENI. CDR3 sequence (DNA): TGTGCCAGCTCACCACTTAGCGGGAGTCCGGATACGCAGTATTTT. Residues: CASSPLSGSPDTQYF.

This clonotype was seen ten or more times. The rearrangement links TRBV29-1 to TRBJ2-1; 7 bases fit TRBD1. This CDR3 contains 14 residues. Germline V gene lookup returns CDR1 SQVTM and CDR2 ANQGSEA. J was trimmed by 3 bases and V by 4 bases; bases with no gene match: 6. DNA for the CDR3: TGCAGCGTTGGAGAGGGGGACAGCTACAATGAGCAGTTCTTC. It codes for CSVGEGDSYNEQFF.

This clonotype was counted at least ten times. This chain joins TRBV28 and TRBJ2-7, with D unclear. This CDR3 has 15 amino acids. Trimming shortened V by 8 bases and J by 5 bases, and 22 bases separated the two germline ends. Germline-derived CDR1 and CDR2 are MDHEN and SYDVKM. The CDR3 DNA reads as TGTGCCAGCCACGGAGTTGTACTCCCTTTGGACGAGCAGTACTTC. Translating gives CASHGVVLPLDEQYF.

This clonotype was found a few times. The chain employs TRBV18 and TRBJ2-2; D uncertain. The CDR3 contains 11 residues. Looked up from germline, CDR1 is KGHSH and CDR2 is LQKENI. V was cut by 8 bases and J by 4 bases, with 5 bases left in between. CDR3 bases: TGTGCCAGCGGTCCCACCGGGGAGCTGTTTTTT. Its translation: CASGPTGELFF.

This clonotype was detected many times. This chain connects TRBV6-5 to TRBJ1-5; no reliable D call. The CDR3 covers 15 residues. CDR1 MNHEY and CDR2 SVGAGI come from the germline V gene. Trimming took off 0 bases at V and 0 bases at J, with 6 bases between the two ends. CDR3 residues: CASSYSDDSNQPQHF. The CDR3 DNA reads as TGTGCCAGCAGTTACTCGGACGATAGCAATCAGCCCCAGCATTTT.

This clonotype was counted between two and nine times. The V call is TRBV29-1, the J call TRBJ2-3; 12 nucleotides match TRBD2. The CDR3 is made up of 14 amino acids. In germline, CDR1 is SQVTM, CDR2 ANQGSEA. The J segment lost 3 bases and the V segment lost 6 bases, leaving 4 bases of the junction unmatched. The CDR3 sequence is CSVETSGRTDTQYF. In DNA, the CDR3 is TGCAGCGTGGAGACTAGCGGGAGAACAGATACGCAGTATTTT.

The chain has TRBV11-2 and TRBJ2-4; TRBD2 agrees at 10 bases. This CDR3 has 14 amino acids. The V and J ends lost 5 bases and 10 bases, in that order; junction bases with no gene match: 8. The germline V gene has CDR1 SGHAT and CDR2 FQNNGV. The CDR3 nucleotides read TGTGCCAGCAGCCCTACTAGCGGGATAAATATTCAGTACTTC. This codes for CASSPTSGINIQYF.

This clonotype occurred a few times. V usage is TRBV29-1 and J usage is TRBJ2-5; tentatively, D is TRBD1 (6 bases). Trimming pared 6 bases from V and 2 bases from J, leaving 10 bases between. The germline V gene has CDR1 SQVTM and CDR2 ANQGSEA. CDR3 size: 12 residues. CDR3 in DNA: TGCAGCGTCGGACAGAAACAAGAGACCCAGTACTTC. Translation: CSVGQKQETQYF.